Sequencing of this T cell receptor beta chain was carried out in a study of response to subunit inactivated influenza vaccine. The germline V and J ends were trimmed by 3 bases and 0 bases, with 4 bases remaining between them. There are 13 residues in the CDR3. In TCRdb, the RT-PCR reads were re-called with MiXCR into one record per CDR3 protein. The sample yields roughly 700,000 distinct CDR3 sequences, more than 11% seen once. The source was PBMCs from blood, collected around two weeks before vaccination. This receptor was taken from a man aged 45 to 65 who received an inactivated influenza vaccine. This sequence joins TRBV12-3 or TRBV12-4 and TRBJ2-3; D call uncertain. CDR3 DNA: TGTGCCAGCAGTTTTGACAGCACAGATACGCAGTATTTT. It is translated as CASSFDSTDTQYF.